These T cell receptor beta chains were read from a single sample in a study of cytomegalovirus exposure and HLA in healthy donors. Only in-frame clones appear in the TCRdb table, and some are missing; sequencing was by immunoSEQ multiplex PCR. The repertoire holds some 150,000 clones, about four fifths seen once, with about 10% in the top ten. The sample comprised PBMCs. The source is a man aged 50 or older in good health and CMV-seropositive. CDR3s include the opening cysteine and the closing phenylalanine or tryptophan. The order of the fields is J gene, V gene, D gene, clone size, CDR3 DNA, CDR3 protein. D genes are given only for firm matches. A clone size is listed for some rows: how often the clone was seen (once, few, many), or a class if it is expanded.

J: TRBJ1-2; V: TRBV13; D: -; size: -; DNA: TGTGCCAGCAGCCCCCGAGCTAACTATGGCTACACCTTC; CDR3: CASSPRANYGYTF
J: TRBJ1-2; V: TRBV4-3; D: -; size: -; DNA: TGCGCCAGCAGCCAAGGAGCAGCAGGCCATGGCTACACCTTC; CDR3: CASSQGAAGHGYTF
J: TRBJ2-1; V: TRBV27; D: TRBD2; size: -; DNA: TGTGCCAGCAGTTTACTCCGACTAGCGGGGCCCTCCTACAATGAGCAGTTCTTC; CDR3: CASSLLRLAGPSYNEQFF
J: TRBJ2-1; V: TRBV7-2; D: -; size: -; DNA: TGTGCCAGCAGCATATGGCGGGGTTATGAGCAGTTCTTC; CDR3: CASSIWRGYEQFF
J: TRBJ1-1; V: TRBV10-3; D: -; size: -; DNA: TGTGCCATCAGTGGGGGCGATTACACTGAAGCTTTCTTT; CDR3: CAISGGDYTEAFF
J: TRBJ2-7; V: TRBV5-5; D: TRBD2; size: -; DNA: TGTGCCAGCAGCGAGGGACTAGCGGACTACTACGAGCAGTACTTC; CDR3: CASSEGLADYYEQYF
J: TRBJ1-5; V: TRBV7-2; D: TRBD1; size: -; DNA: TGTGCCAGCAGCTTAGGGCGGGACAGGGGACGGAATCAGCCCCAGCATTTT; CDR3: CASSLGRDRGRNQPQHF
J: TRBJ2-1; V: TRBV2; D: TRBD1; size: -; DNA: TGTGCCAGCATTGGACAGGGAAATTCCAATGAGCAGTTCTTC; CDR3: CASIGQGNSNEQFF
J: TRBJ2-7; V: TRBV7-3; D: -; size: -; DNA: TGTGCCAGCAGCTTAACGGGGGGATCCTACGAGCAGTACTTC; CDR3: CASSLTGGSYEQYF
J: TRBJ1-6; V: TRBV28; D: -; size: -; DNA: TGTGCCAGCAGGATGGGACATTATAATTCACCCCTCCACTTT; CDR3: CASRMGHYNSPLHF
J: TRBJ1-3; V: TRBV7-2; D: -; size: -; DNA: TGTGCCAGCAGCGACACACACTCTGGAAACACCATATATTTT; CDR3: CASSDTHSGNTIYF
J: TRBJ2-7; V: TRBV7-2; D: TRBD1; size: -; DNA: TGTGCCAGCAGCTTAGTAGCAGGGGGCACCACTCACTACGAGCAGTACTTC; CDR3: CASSLVAGGTTHYEQYF
J: TRBJ1-6; V: TRBV6-5; D: -; size: -; DNA: TGTGCCAGCACTCACCAGGGTTCACCCCTCCACTTT; CDR3: CASTHQGSPLHF
J: TRBJ1-5; V: TRBV28; D: -; size: -; DNA: TGTGCCAGCAGCCCAACTGGGGGGGGCGCCGGGCATCAGCCCCAGCATTTT; CDR3: CASSPTGGGAGHQPQHF
J: TRBJ2-3; V: TRBV1; D: -; size: -; DNA: TGCACCAGCAGCCACATTCTGAGGACTAGCGGGGCGGTGGCGGATACGCAGTATTTT; CDR3: CTSSHILRTSGAVADTQYF
J: TRBJ1-5; V: TRBV6-6; D: -; size: -; DNA: TGTGCCAGCGGCGGGGAAGAGCCCCAGCATTTT; CDR3: CASGGEEPQHF
J: TRBJ2-2; V: TRBV6-5; D: -; size: -; DNA: TGTGCCAGCAGCAAGACCGGGGTGGGCGGGGAGCTGTTTTTT; CDR3: CASSKTGVGGELFF
J: TRBJ2-7; V: TRBV9; D: -; size: -; DNA: TGTGCCAGCAGTGTTGCGGGGAACACAGTTCGGTACGAGCAGTACTTC; CDR3: CASSVAGNTVRYEQYF
J: TRBJ2-7; V: TRBV10-2; D: -; size: -; DNA: TGCGCCAGCAGTGTGGAGGTTCGAACCTACGAGCAGTACTTC; CDR3: CASSVEVRTYEQYF
J: TRBJ2-1; V: TRBV28; D: -; size: -; DNA: TGTGCCAGCAGTTTTAAGTCGAGGGTGAATGAGCAGTTCTTC; CDR3: CASSFKSRVNEQFF
J: TRBJ2-7; V: TRBV13; D: -; size: -; DNA: TGTGCCAGCAGCTCCCGAGGTAACGGGAGTTCGTACGAGCAGTACTTC; CDR3: CASSSRGNGSSYEQYF
J: TRBJ2-3; V: TRBV29-1; D: -; size: -; DNA: TGCAGCGTTGATCCTAGCACAGATACGCAGTATTTT; CDR3: CSVDPSTDTQYF
J: TRBJ1-2; V: TRBV4-3; D: TRBD1; size: -; DNA: TGCGCCAGCAGCCACCTTTCACCGGGACAGGGATCAAATGGCTACACCTTC; CDR3: CASSHLSPGQGSNGYTF
J: TRBJ2-5; V: TRBV10-3; D: TRBD2; size: -; DNA: TGTGCCATCAGGCCCGGGACTACAACAGAAGAGACCCAGTACTTC; CDR3: CAIRPGTTTEETQYF
J: TRBJ1-6; V: TRBV30; D: -; size: -; DNA: TGTGCCTTCCTGAAGACGGCGGATTCACCCCTCCACTTT; CDR3: CAFLKTADSPLHF
J: TRBJ2-1; V: TRBV5-6; D: TRBD1; size: -; DNA: TGTGCCAGCAGCGCCGGGACAGGGGCCTGGTACAATGAGCAGTTCTTC; CDR3: CASSAGTGAWYNEQFF
J: TRBJ2-1; V: TRBV28; D: -; size: -; DNA: TGTGCCAGCAGTCTTCAGTACAATGAGCAGTTCTTC; CDR3: CASSLQYNEQFF
J: TRBJ2-5; V: TRBV9; D: -; size: once; DNA: TGTGCCAGCAGCACCCCAGGGGGGGAGACCCAGTACTTC; CDR3: CASSTPGGETQYF
J: TRBJ1-3; V: TRBV5-5; D: -; size: -; DNA: TGTGCCAGCAGCTTGGCCGGCAGCGCGAGCTCTGGAAACACCATATATTTT; CDR3: CASSLAGSASSGNTIYF
J: TRBJ1-5; V: TRBV19; D: -; size: -; DNA: TGTGCCAGTAGCGAACAGGGAGATCAGCCCCAGCATTTT; CDR3: CASSEQGDQPQHF
J: TRBJ1-1; V: TRBV7-9; D: -; size: -; DNA: TGTGCCAGCAGTCCAAGCGGAGGCTTGAACACTGAAGCTTTCTTT; CDR3: CASSPSGGLNTEAFF
J: TRBJ2-5; V: TRBV5-1; D: -; size: -; DNA: TGCGCCAGCAGCTTAGACAGGCCCCGGAGGGAGACCCAGTACTTC; CDR3: CASSLDRPRRETQYF